One sample yielded the 16 T cell receptor beta chains listed below, sequenced in a study of shared clonotypes between healthy human individuals. TCRdb's copy holds only in-frame clones and misses some; the assay was immunoSEQ multiplex PCR. This sample has 1.6 million or so clones, with approximately 97% found just once. Sequencing was performed on naive CD4+ T cells sorted from blood. As for subset: CD45RA+ positively selected. All receptors come from a man aged 25 to 40 in good health.

The rearrangement links TRBV11-2 to TRBJ2-7, with D unresolved. CDR3 size: 15 residues. V was clipped by 4 bases and J by 5 bases, with 18 bases between them. From germline, CDR1 is SGHAT and CDR2 FQNNGV. The DNA for the CDR3 is TGTGCCAGCAGCTCCCTGGCAGGACGCCGGCACGAGCAGTACTTC. Protein sequence: CASSSLAGRRHEQYF.

V usage is TRBV6-4 and J usage is TRBJ2-1; TRBD2 matches at 13 bases. The CDR3 is made up of 14 amino acids. The germline V gene has CDR1 MRHNA and CDR2 SNTAGT. The V and J ends lost 6 bases and 8 bases, in that order; junction bases with no gene match: 4. The CDR3 DNA is TGTGCCAGCAGGCACGGACTAGCGGGAGATGAGCAGTTCTTC. It codes for CASRHGLAGDEQFF.

J is TRBJ2-1 and V is TRBV27; 9 bases agree with TRBD2. This CDR3 comprises 18 residues. The V segment lost 0 bases and the J segment 4 bases; nucleotides outside the gene matches: 10. In germline, CDR1 is MNHEY, CDR2 SMNVEV (reference sequence). CDR3 bases: TGTGCCAGCAGTTTATCCCTCAAGACTAGCGGAACATACAATGAGCAGTTCTTC. This translates into CASSLSLKTSGTYNEQFF.

The genes are TRBV14 and TRBJ2-5; 8 bases fit TRBD1. The CDR3 extends over 15 amino acids. With V trimmed by 2 bases and J by 2 bases, 4 bases remained unmatched. Germline CDR1 reads SGHDN; CDR2 reads FVKESK. The DNA for the CDR3 is TGTGCCAGCAGCCAACTGGGGACAGGTCAAGAGACCCAGTACTTC. This gives the protein CASSQLGTGQETQYF.

This sequence joins TRBV11-2 and TRBJ2-3; a weak D match, TRBD1 (6 bases). Germline V gives CDR1 SGHAT, CDR2 FQNNGV. The V end was cut by 7 bases, the J end by 2 bases, with 16 bases between. CDR3 length equals 15 residues. Here the CDR3 reads CASTYPTGSTDTQYF. CDR3 sequence (DNA): TGTGCCAGCACCTATCCGACAGGTTCCACAGATACGCAGTATTTT.

The chain combines TRBV28 with TRBJ2-5; 8 bases match TRBD1. V was pared by 2 bases and J by 5 bases, with 7 bases of the junction left unmatched. Germline V lookup: CDR1 MDHEN, CDR2 SYDVKM. The CDR3 runs to 15 residues. CDR3 DNA: TGTGCCAGCAGTTTACAGGGGGCGCCCAGGGAGACCCAGTACTTC. It is translated as CASSLQGAPRETQYF.

The chain has TRBV28 and TRBJ2-3; the D gene is possibly TRBD1 (5 bases). The CDR3 runs to 15 residues. Germline V gene data show CDR1 as MDHEN and CDR2 as SYDVKM. Trimming took off 1 base at V and 2 bases at J, with 10 bases between the two ends. CDR3 amino acids: CASSLLVGATDTQYF. CDR3 in DNA: TGTGCCAGCAGTTTATTGGTAGGGGCCACAGATACGCAGTATTTT.

This rearrangement joins TRBV5-1 to TRBJ2-5, with D unresolved. The V gene's germline CDR1 is SGHRS and CDR2 YFSETQ. The V end lost 0 bases, the J end lost 9 bases, and 6 bases lay between the germline ends. The CDR3 covers 11 residues. Here the CDR3 reads CASSLGGPQYF. The CDR3 DNA follows: TGCGCCAGCAGCTTGGGTGGACCCCAGTACTTC.

In regard to this clone: Different DNA sequences within this sample yield the same CDR3. CDR3 bases: TGCGCCAGCAGCTTAGAAGCGGGAGGCCACAATGAGCAGTTCTTC. Residues: CASSLEAGGHNEQFF. This chain links TRBV5-1 with TRBJ2-1; 9 bases map to TRBD2. Germline values: CDR1 SGHRS, CDR2 YFSETQ. The CDR3 covers 15 residues. Trimming at V came to 2 bases and at J to 5 bases, leaving 5 bases not matched to a gene.

The chain uses TRBV19 and TRBJ2-1; D is perhaps TRBD2 (5 bases). The CDR3 spans 14 residues. The V and J ends lost 7 bases and 1 base respectively, with 11 bases between them. In germline, CDR1 is LNHDA, CDR2 SQIVND (reference sequence). In nucleotides, the CDR3 is TGTGCCAGTACCTCCGGGGAATCCTACAATGAGCAGTTCTTC. The encoded protein is CASTSGESYNEQFF.

This clone was counted once. Different DNA sequences within this sample yield the same CDR3. The chain has TRBV5-1 and TRBJ2-5; D is unclear. The CDR3 consists of 12 residues. V dropped 1 base and J dropped 5 bases, with 6 bases sitting between them. From germline, CDR1 is SGHRS and CDR2 YFSETQ. The CDR3 DNA reads as TGCGCCAGCAGCTTGATCGGGGAGACCCAGTACTTC. Amino acid sequence: CASSLIGETQYF. Using reference TRBV5-1 and TRBJ2-5 for the parts outside the CDR3, the full variable domain is KAGVTQTPRYLIKTRGQQVTLSCSPISGHRSVSWYQQTPGQGLQFLFEYFSETQRNKGNFPGRFSGRQFSNSRSEMNVSTLELGDSALYLCASSLIGETQYFGPGTRLLVL.

The chain combines TRBV5-4 with TRBJ2-3; D gene uncertain. The V end was cut by 0 bases, the J end by 4 bases, with 12 bases between. Germline V gives CDR1 SGHNT, CDR2 YYREEE (reference sequence). The CDR3 totals 15 residues. CDR3 sequence (DNA): TGTGCCAGCAGCTTGGCCCCATTAGCAGCAGATACGCAGTATTTT. Its protein is CASSLAPLAADTQYF.

The V gene is TRBV30, the J gene TRBJ2-7; D possibly corresponds to TRBD2 (5 bases). Germline V gene sequence: CDR1 GTSNPN, CDR2 SVGIG (reference sequence). The CDR3 has 12 residues. Trimming stripped 5 bases from V and 4 bases from J, with 12 bases between. For the CDR3, the DNA is TGTGCCTGGGAGGGTGGAGGTTACGAGCAGTACTTC. This sequence encodes CAWEGGGYEQYF.

The rearrangement uses TRBV7-9 and TRBJ1-4; no definite D call. Germline V gives CDR1 SEHNR, CDR2 FQNEAQ (reference sequence). Between the trimmed V and J ends, which lost 3 bases and 2 bases, there was a span of 13 bases. The CDR3 contains 16 residues. The CDR3 here is CASSLMGMGTNEKLFF. As DNA, the CDR3 is TGTGCCAGCAGCTTGATGGGTATGGGGACTAATGAAAAACTGTTTTTT.

J is TRBJ2-1 and V is TRBV7-8; no definite D call. Germline CDR1 SGHVS, CDR2 FQNEAQ. This CDR3 has 13 amino acids. Trimming removed 1 base from V and 10 bases from J, with 11 bases in between. The CDR3 sequence is CASSLGLALEQFF. The DNA of the CDR3 is TGTGCCAGCAGCTTAGGACTGGCCCTGGAGCAGTTCTTC.

This chain links TRBV28 with TRBJ2-3; 9 bases map to TRBD1. Trimming removed 5 bases from V and 4 bases from J; junction bases left unmatched: 7. In germline, CDR1 is MDHEN, CDR2 SYDVKM. CDR3 length equals 15 residues. CDR3 DNA: TGTGCCAGCAGTAGGGGACAGGGTCTGTCAGATACGCAGTATTTT. Translating it yields CASSRGQGLSDTQYF.